This entry is about one TCR beta chain. Its antigen is still unknown. A much more abundant neighbour one base away suggests this may be a read error. From germline, CDR1 is SGDLS and CDR2 YYNGEE. The CDR3 sequence is 15 residues long. Uncontrolled infection, other autoimmune disease, pregnancy or lactation excluded patients. The data were obtained in a study of T cells in Graves' hyperthyroidism and ophthalmopathy. Amplified TCR beta CDR3 regions derived from RNA transcripts. The study used the HTBI primer set for a first-round RT-PCR of the TCR CDR3. TCRdb re-called the multiplex PCR reads through MiXCR, storing one row per CDR3 protein. The sample includes about 350,000 distinct CDR3 sequences, 15% to 20% of them seen just once. Overall study findings and caveats: Most expanded thyroid clonotypes above 0.001 also appeared in blood.

Sequencing used blood. The TCR comes from a woman in her 30s with Graves' hyperthyroidism that later progressed to Graves' ophthalmopathy. This chain links TRBV9 with TRBJ2-1; 10 positions agree with TRBD1. Here the CDR3 DNA reads TGTGCCAGCAGCGGCGGGACAGGGGCCTACACTGAGCAGTTCTTC. The encoded protein is CASSGGTGAYTEQFF.